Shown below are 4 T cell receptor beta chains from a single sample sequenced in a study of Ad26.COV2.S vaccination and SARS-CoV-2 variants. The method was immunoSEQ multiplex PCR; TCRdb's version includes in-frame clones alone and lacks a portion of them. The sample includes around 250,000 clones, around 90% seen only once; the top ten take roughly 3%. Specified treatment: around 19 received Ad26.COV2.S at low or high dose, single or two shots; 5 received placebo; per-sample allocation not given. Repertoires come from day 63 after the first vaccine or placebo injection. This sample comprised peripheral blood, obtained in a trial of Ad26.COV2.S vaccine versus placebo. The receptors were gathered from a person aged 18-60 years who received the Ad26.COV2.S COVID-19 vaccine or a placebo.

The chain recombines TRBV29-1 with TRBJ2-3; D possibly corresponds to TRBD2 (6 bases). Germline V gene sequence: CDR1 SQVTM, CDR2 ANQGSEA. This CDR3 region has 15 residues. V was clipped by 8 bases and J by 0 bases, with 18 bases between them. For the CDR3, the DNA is TGCAGCACCCGGGGCGGGACCGTAAGCACAGATACGCAGTATTTT. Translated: CSTRGGTVSTDTQYF.

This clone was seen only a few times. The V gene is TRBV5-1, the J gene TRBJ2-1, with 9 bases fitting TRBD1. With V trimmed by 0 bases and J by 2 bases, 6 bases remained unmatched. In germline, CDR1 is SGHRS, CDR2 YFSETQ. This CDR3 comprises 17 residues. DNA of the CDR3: TGCGCCAGCAGCTTGGAAGGGACAGGGTTGGCCTACAATGAGCAGTTCTTC. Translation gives CASSLEGTGLAYNEQFF.

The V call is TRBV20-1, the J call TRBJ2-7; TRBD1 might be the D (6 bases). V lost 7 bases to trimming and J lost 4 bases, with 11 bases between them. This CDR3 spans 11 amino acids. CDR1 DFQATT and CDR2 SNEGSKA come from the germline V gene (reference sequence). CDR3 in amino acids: CSGGTNYEQYV. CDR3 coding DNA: TGCAGTGGGGGGACAAATTACGAGCAGTACGTC.

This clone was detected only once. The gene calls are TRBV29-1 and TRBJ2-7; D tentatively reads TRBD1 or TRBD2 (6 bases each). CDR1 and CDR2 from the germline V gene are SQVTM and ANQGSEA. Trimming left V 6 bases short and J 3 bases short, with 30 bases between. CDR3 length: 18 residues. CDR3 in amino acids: CSVSLGGTTSWALYEQYV. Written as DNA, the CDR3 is TGCAGCGTGAGTTTAGGGGGGACCACGTCCTGGGCTCTCTACGAGCAGTACGTC.